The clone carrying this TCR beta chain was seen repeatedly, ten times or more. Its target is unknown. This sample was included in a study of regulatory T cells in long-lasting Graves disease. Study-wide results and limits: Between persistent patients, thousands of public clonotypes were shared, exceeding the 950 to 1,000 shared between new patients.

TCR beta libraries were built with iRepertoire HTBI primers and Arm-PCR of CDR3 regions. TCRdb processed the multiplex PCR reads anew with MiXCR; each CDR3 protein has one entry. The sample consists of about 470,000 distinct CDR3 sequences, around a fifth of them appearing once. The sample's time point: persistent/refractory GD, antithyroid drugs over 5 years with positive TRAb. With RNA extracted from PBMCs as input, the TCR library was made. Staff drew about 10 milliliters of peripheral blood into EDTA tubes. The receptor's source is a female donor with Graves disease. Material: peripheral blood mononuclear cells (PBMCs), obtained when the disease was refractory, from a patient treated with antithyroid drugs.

The DNA of the CDR3 is TGTGCCACAGACGAAGGGCTGAACACTGAAGCTTTCTTT. This translates into CATDEGLNTEAFF. The V and J genes are TRBV28 and TRBJ1-1; unclear D gene. V was clipped by 10 bases and J by 0 bases, with 12 bases between them. In germline, CDR1 is MDHEN, CDR2 SYDVKM. The CDR3 length is 13 residues.